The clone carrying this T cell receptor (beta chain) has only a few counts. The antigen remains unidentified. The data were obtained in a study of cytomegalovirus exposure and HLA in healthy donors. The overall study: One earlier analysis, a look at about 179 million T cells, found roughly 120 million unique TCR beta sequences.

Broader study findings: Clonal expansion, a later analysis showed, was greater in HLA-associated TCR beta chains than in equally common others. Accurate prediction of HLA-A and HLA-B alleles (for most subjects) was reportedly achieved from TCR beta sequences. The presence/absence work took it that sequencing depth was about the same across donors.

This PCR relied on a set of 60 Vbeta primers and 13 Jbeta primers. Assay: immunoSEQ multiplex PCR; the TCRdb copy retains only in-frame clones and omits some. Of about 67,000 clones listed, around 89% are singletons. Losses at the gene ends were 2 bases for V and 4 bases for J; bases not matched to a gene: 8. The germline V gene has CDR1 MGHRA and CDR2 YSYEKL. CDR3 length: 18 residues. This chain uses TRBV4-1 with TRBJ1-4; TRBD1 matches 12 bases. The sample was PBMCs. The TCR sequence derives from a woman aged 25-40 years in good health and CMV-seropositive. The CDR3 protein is CASSQSPGQGAGNEKLFF. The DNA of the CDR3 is TGCGCCAGCAGCCAATCTCCGGGACAGGGGGCAGGTAATGAAAAACTGTTTTTT.